Listed below are T cell receptor beta chains from one sample, sequenced in a study of OX40 agonist ivuxolimab in advanced cancers. The protocol was immunoSEQ multiplex PCR, while the TCRdb copy is restricted to in-frame clones and leaves out a portion. This sample has around 23,000 clones, with 70% to 90% found just once. The sequences come from CD4+ or CD8+ T cells sorted from blood, collected in a trial of the OX40 agonist ivuxolimab. All receptors come from an adult with an advanced solid tumor such as melanoma, head and neck, liver or kidney cancer. Both conserved end residues are part of each CDR3. The D gene is left open where the match is weak. A row's size may be missing; if present it is once, few, many or a size class.

V	J	size	D	DNA	CDR3
TRBV7-9	TRBJ2-7	-	-	TGTGCCAGCAGCGAGGGACTTGTGTACGAGCAGTACTTC	CASSEGLVYEQYF
TRBV28	TRBJ1-5	-	-	TGTGCCAGCTCTTGGATAGGCAATCAGCCCCAGCATTTT	CASSWIGNQPQHF
TRBV7-2	TRBJ2-3	few	TRBD2	TGTGCCAGCAGCTTATTTAGCGGGGGGGCCTCGGATACGCAGTATTTT	CASSLFSGGASDTQYF
TRBV19	TRBJ1-5	-	TRBD1	TGTGCCAGTAGTACCGGGACAGGGAGGGTCAATCAGCCCCAGCATTTT	CASSTGTGRVNQPQHF
TRBV5-1	TRBJ2-2	once	TRBD2	TGCGCCAGCTGGCGGGGGGGCCTCGGGGAGCTGTTTTTT	CASWRGGLGELFF
TRBV4-2	TRBJ2-5	-	-	TGTGCCAGCAGCCAAGCTGGTTCTACCGCCGAAGAGACCCAGTACTTC	CASSQAGSTAEETQYF
TRBV7-9	TRBJ2-7	medium-sized	-	TGTGCCAGCAGCCTATACACGTACTCCTACGAGCAGTACTTC	CASSLYTYSYEQYF
TRBV4-1	TRBJ2-2	-	-	TGCGCCAGCAGCCAAGATCGAGGGGACAACACCGGGGAGCTGTTTTTT	CASSQDRGDNTGELFF
TRBV2	TRBJ1-5	-	TRBD1	TGTGCCAGCGTTGGAAGGGGGACAGGAGATAATCAGCCCCAGCATTTT	CASVGRGTGDNQPQHF
TRBV9	TRBJ2-5	-	-	TGTGCCAGCAGCGTAGCAGGCTACCAAGAGACCCAGTACTTC	CASSVAGYQETQYF
TRBV10-3	TRBJ1-2	-	TRBD1	TGTGCCATCAGCGAGGATAGGGACAGATACCTATTTGGCTACACCTTC	CAISEDRDRYLFGYTF
TRBV29-1	TRBJ1-1	medium-sized	-	TGCAGCGTCCATCAGGGGCCCCCGGAGGCTTTCTTT	CSVHQGPPEAFF
TRBV5-1	TRBJ1-2	-	-	TGCGCCAGCAGCTTGGTTGGGGAAGGCTACACCTTC	CASSLVGEGYTF
TRBV27	TRBJ2-3	-	TRBD2	TGTGCCAGCAGTTTAGGGACTAGTAGCACAGATACGCAGTATTTT	CASSLGTSSTDTQYF
TRBV19	TRBJ2-7	-	-	TGTGCCAGTAGTATCGCATGGCAGCCCTACGAGCAGTACTTC	CASSIAWQPYEQYF
TRBV6-5	TRBJ1-1	-	TRBD1	TGTGCCAGCACCTCGGACAGGGTGAACACTGAAGCTTTCTTT	CASTSDRVNTEAFF
TRBV2	TRBJ2-1	-	TRBD2	TGTGCCAGCAGTACAAGCGGGGGCCTTTACAATGAGCAGTTCTTC	CASSTSGGLYNEQFF
TRBV5-4	TRBJ2-1	once	-	TGTGCCAGCAGCTTGGGACTACTTAGCTCCTACAATGAGCAGTTCTTC	CASSLGLLSSYNEQFF
TRBV30	TRBJ1-4	once	-	TGTGCCTGGGACGGCCCAAGCGATGAAAAACTGTTTTTT	CAWDGPSDEKLFF
TRBV27	TRBJ1-6	-	TRBD1	TGTGCCAGCAGCCAGACAGGGATGAATAATTCACCCCTCCACTTT	CASSQTGMNNSPLHF
TRBV11-2	TRBJ2-7	-	-	TGTGCCAGCTCGGGAGTGAGTCCCTACGAGCAGTACTTC	CASSGVSPYEQYF
TRBV5-1	TRBJ2-7	many	TRBD1	TGCGCCAGCAGAGACAGGGGCTACGAGCAGTACTTC	CASRDRGYEQYF
TRBV30	TRBJ2-1	-	TRBD2	TGTGCCTGGAGTGTACTAGCGGGGGGTCACAATGAGCAGTTCTTC	CAWSVLAGGHNEQFF
TRBV9	TRBJ1-2	-	-	TGTGCCAGCAGCGTCAGGCAGACACATGGCTACACCTTC	CASSVRQTHGYTF
TRBV5-1	TRBJ2-7	-	TRBD1	TGCGCCAGCAGGGACAGGGTATACGAGCAGTACTTC	CASRDRVYEQYF
TRBV19	TRBJ2-5	-	TRBD1	TGTGCCAGTAGCGCTCAAGGGTGGGACAGGGGGCCGGAGACCCAGTACTTC	CASSAQGWDRGPETQYF
TRBV2	TRBJ1-1	-	-	TGTGCCAGCAGTGGTCGGACGGTGAACACTGAAGCTTTCTTT	CASSGRTVNTEAFF
TRBV4-1	TRBJ2-7	-	-	TGCGCCAGCAGCCGCATCGCCTCAGCGGACAGTACCTACGAGCAGTACTTC	CASSRIASADSTYEQYF
TRBV19	TRBJ2-2	-	-	TGTGCCAGTAGTCCGGTAGCAGGGGACACCGGGGAGCTGTTTTTT	CASSPVAGDTGELFF
TRBV28	TRBJ2-7	few	TRBD1	TGTGCCAGCAGTTCCGGGACAGGGGTCTCCTACGAGCAGTACTTC	CASSSGTGVSYEQYF
TRBV15	TRBJ1-6	-	-	TGTGCCACCAGCCTACAAACCGGGGGGGGAATACCCCTCCACTTT	CATSLQTGGGIPLHF
TRBV6-1	TRBJ2-3	-	TRBD2	TGTGCCAGCAGTGAATTTACTAGCGGATACACAGATACGCAGTATTTT	CASSEFTSGYTDTQYF